What follows are 32 T cell receptor beta chains derived from one specimen sequenced in a study of cytomegalovirus exposure and HLA in healthy donors. 60 Vbeta and 13 Jbeta primers were used in PCR. Assay: immunoSEQ multiplex PCR; the TCRdb copy retains only in-frame clones and omits some. The sample has roughly 150,000 clones, nearly 80% seen once. Sequencing was carried out using PBMCs. Source of these receptors: a woman in her thirties or forties in good health and CMV-seronegative.

The chain is built from TRBV13 and TRBJ1-2, with D possibly being TRBD1 (6 bases). CDR1 PRHDT and CDR2 FYEKMQ come from the germline V gene (reference sequence). The V end lost 3 bases, the J end lost 6 bases, and 17 bases lay between the germline ends. This CDR3 is 15 amino acids long. This CDR3 is CASSFGRGGDNGYTF. CDR3 sequence (DNA): TGTGCCAGCAGCTTTGGGAGGGGGGGAGATAATGGCTACACCTTC.

Turning to this clone: The sample holds other DNA sequences that translate to the same CDR3. The chain joins TRBV6-6 to TRBJ2-7, with unresolved D. Germline CDR1 is MNHNY and CDR2 is SVGAGI (reference sequence). The CDR3 consists of 11 residues. The V and J ends lost 6 bases and 1 base respectively, with 4 bases between them. The DNA for the CDR3 is TGTGCCAGCAGAATATCCTACGAGCAGTACTTC. It codes for CASRISYEQYF.

This chain connects TRBV5-4 to TRBJ2-7, with D tentatively TRBD1 (5 bases). Trimming took off 3 bases at V and 5 bases at J, with 18 bases between the two ends. Looked up from germline, CDR1 is SGHNT and CDR2 is YYREEE (reference sequence). The CDR3 runs to 15 residues. In nucleotides, the CDR3 is TGTGCCAGCAGCTCTAAGAAAGGACAATCTGACGAGCAGTACTTC. It is translated as CASSSKKGQSDEQYF.

The chain employs TRBV2 and TRBJ2-5, with D hard to call. Germline CDR1 reads SNHLY; CDR2 reads FYNNEI. V lost 7 bases and J lost 5, with 8 bases in between. The CDR3 covers 11 residues. The CDR3 region is CASNWAETQYF. CDR3 DNA: TGTGCCAGCAATTGGGCGGAGACCCAGTACTTC.

V usage is TRBV19 and J usage is TRBJ1-5; 8 bases map to TRBD1. The CDR3 loop spans 17 amino acids. J gave up 0 bases and V 6 bases, and 10 bases lay outside the gene matches. The germline gives CDR1 LNHDA, CDR2 SQIVND (reference sequence). The CDR3 nucleotides read TGTGCCAGTAGGCCTGCCGGGACAGGTTATAGCAATCAGCCCCAGCATTTT. It encodes CASRPAGTGYSNQPQHF.

The table lists this clone with a few counts. The chain has TRBV9 and TRBJ2-5, with TRBD2 matching 8 bases. The CDR3 extends over 14 amino acids. Germline V gene data show CDR1 as SGDLS and CDR2 as YYNGEE. The J segment lost 4 bases and the V segment lost 0 bases, leaving 2 bases of the junction unmatched. The CDR3, as DNA: TGTGCCAGCAGCGTAGGGGCGGGGGGAGAGACCCAGTACTTC. Amino acids: CASSVGAGGETQYF.

This clone was seen only once. The genes are TRBV28 and TRBJ2-1, with TRBD2 identical over 7 bases. The CDR3 has 15 amino acids. Germline trimming cut 6 bases from V and 4 bases from J; bases unmatched to any gene: 9. Germline CDR1 and CDR2: MDHEN and SYDVKM. CDR3 sequence reads: CASRERAGLYNEQFF. DNA for the CDR3: TGTGCCAGCAGGGAGAGAGCGGGGCTTTACAATGAGCAGTTCTTC.

This sequence joins TRBV5-1 and TRBJ1-2; D possibly corresponds to TRBD1 (5 bases). CDR1 SGHRS and CDR2 YFSETQ come from the germline V gene. V lost 0 bases, J lost 6 bases, and 21 bases lay in between. The CDR3 loop spans 17 amino acids. The DNA of the CDR3 is TGCGCCAGCAGCTTGGGCCCCACGACAGCCACACCTAATGGCTACACCTTC. Amino acid sequence: CASSLGPTTATPNGYTF.

The table lists this clone with a few counts. The CDR3 DNA follows: TGTGCCAGCAGGGGACAGGGGATTTTGATCGGGGAGCTGTTTTTT. As protein: CASRGQGILIGELFF. V usage is TRBV28 and J usage is TRBJ2-2; 10 nucleotides match TRBD1. Trimming removed 6 bases from V and 7 bases from J; junction bases left unmatched: 8. This CDR3 spans 15 amino acids. Germline V lookup: CDR1 MDHEN, CDR2 SYDVKM.

The chain uses TRBV7-2 and TRBJ2-1, with 9 bases lining up with TRBD2. The trim removed 5 bases at V and 4 bases at J, leaving 3 bases unmatched. Germline CDR1 is SGHTA and CDR2 is FQGNSA. The CDR3 has 14 residues. CDR3: CASSITSGYNEQFF. The CDR3 region has the DNA TGTGCCAGCAGCATAACTAGCGGGTACAATGAGCAGTTCTTC.

As for this clone: At one boundary the junction diverges from the germline segment, which might be a read error. The CDR3: CASSLAGGTDTQYF. CDR3 nucleotides: TGTGCCAGCAGCCTAGCGGGAGGAACAGATACGCAGTATTTT. The gene calls are TRBV7-2 and TRBJ2-3, with 11 bases identical to TRBD2. This CDR3 region has 14 residues. Germline V gene lookup returns CDR1 SGHTA and CDR2 FQGNSA.

V gene TRBV23-1 combines with J gene TRBJ2-5; 7 bases are shared with TRBD1. TRBV23-1 is labeled an ORF, and its function is uncertain. There are 15 residues in the CDR3. The ends lost 2 bases at V and 2 bases at J; junction bases unmatched: 5. The CDR3 DNA is TGCGCCAGCAGTCAACCGACAGGGAAACAAGAGACCCAGTACTTC. Its protein product is CASSQPTGKQETQYF.

This chain connects TRBV10-2 to TRBJ2-5; D uncertain. The germline V gene encodes CDR1 WSHSY and CDR2 SAAADI. Deletions cut 5 bases from V and 5 bases from J, with 15 bases between. The CDR3 length is 14 residues. CDR3 in DNA: TGCGCCAGCAGTACCGACTGGAGTTTTGAGACCCAGTACTTC. This codes for CASSTDWSFETQYF.

This chain joins TRBV14 and TRBJ2-2; the D is unclear. The CDR3 covers 13 residues. Germline V gene sequence: CDR1 SGHDN, CDR2 FVKESK. V lost 4 bases, J lost 3 bases, and 6 bases lay in between. The CDR3 is CASSLRYTGELFF. The CDR3 bases are TGTGCCAGCAGCCTTCGGTACACCGGGGAGCTGTTTTTT.

The V and J genes are TRBV25-1 and TRBJ2-3; TRBD1 matches 9 bases. This CDR3 spans 17 amino acids. V lost 3 bases to trimming and J lost 0 bases; unmatched junction nucleotides: 7. Germline-derived CDR1 and CDR2 are MGHDK and SYGVNS. CDR3 region: CASSDPRTGDSTDTQYF. The CDR3 nucleotides read TGTGCCAGCAGTGACCCCAGGACAGGGGACAGCACAGATACGCAGTATTTT.

This chain connects TRBV28 to TRBJ2-3; 13 bases are shared with TRBD2. The trim removed 2 bases at V and 0 bases at J, leaving 11 bases unmatched. There are 20 residues in the CDR3. Per germline, CDR1 MDHEN and CDR2 SYDVKM. In DNA, the CDR3 is TGTGCCAGCAGTTTAAGGGCTTTTGGACTAGCGGGAGATAGCACAGATACGCAGTATTTT. Protein: CASSLRAFGLAGDSTDTQYF.

The chain joins TRBV7-3 to TRBJ2-3; tentative D call: TRBD2 (6 bases). V was shortened by 5 bases and J by 0 bases, with 12 bases between the two germline ends. Germline CDR1 SGHTA, CDR2 FQGTGA. The CDR3 runs to 15 residues. The CDR3 region has the DNA TGTGCCAGCAGCCCCGGGACTTTCAGCACAGATACGCAGTATTTT. This sequence encodes CASSPGTFSTDTQYF.

The rearrangement uses TRBV10-3 and TRBJ1-1; possibly TRBD1 for D (6 bases). V was cut by 7 bases and J by 1 base, with 13 bases left in between. The CDR3 has 14 residues. Germline CDR1 and CDR2: ENHRY and SYGVKD. The CDR3 reads CAINRDKTNTEAFF. CDR3 bases: TGTGCCATCAATAGGGACAAGACGAACACTGAAGCTTTCTTT.

This CDR3 is CASSRGQGMINTIYF. The CDR3 coding sequence is TGTGCCAGCAGCCGGGGACAGGGGATGATAAACACCATATATTTT. The rearrangement joins TRBV5-5 to TRBJ1-3; 10 bases match TRBD1. V lost 4 bases to trimming and J lost 6 bases; unmatched junction nucleotides: 7. The germline CDR1 and CDR2 sequences are SGHKS and YYEKEE (reference sequence). This CDR3 comprises 15 residues. Combining the CDR3 with reference TRBV5-5 and TRBJ1-3 gives the whole variable domain DAGVTQSPTHLIKTRGQQVTLRCSPISGHKSVSWYQQVLGQGPQFIFQYYEKEERGRGNFPDRFSARQFPNYSSELNVNALLLGDSALYLCASSRGQGMINTIYFGEGSWLTVV.

The chain couples TRBV30 to TRBJ1-5; maybe TRBD1 (5 bases). V lost 3 bases, J lost 4 bases, and 10 bases lay in between. Germline loops: CDR1 GTSNPN, CDR2 SVGIG (reference sequence). The CDR3 contains 13 residues. The CDR3 here is CAWSAQGNQPQHF. CDR3 sequence (DNA): TGTGCCTGGAGCGCGCAGGGAAATCAGCCCCAGCATTTT.

V usage is TRBV11-1 and J usage is TRBJ2-7; TRBD2 agrees at 12 bases. Germline V CDR1 and CDR2: SGHAT, FQDESV (reference sequence). The CDR3 consists of 15 residues. Trimming at V came to 3 bases and at J to 2 bases, leaving 2 bases not matched to a gene. DNA of the CDR3: TGTGCCAGCAGCTTCGGACTAGCGGGGACCTACGAGCAGTACTTC. As protein: CASSFGLAGTYEQYF.

CDR3 sequence: CASSPGGTAYGYTF. CDR3 nucleotide sequence: TGTGCCAGCAGTCCGGGTGGGACAGCCTATGGCTACACCTTC. This chain links TRBV6-5 with TRBJ1-2; 7 bases match TRBD1. This CDR3 region has 14 residues. J gave up 4 bases and V 5 bases, and 7 bases lay outside the gene matches. The germline CDR1 and CDR2 sequences are MNHEY and SVGAGI.

The genes are TRBV4-3 and TRBJ2-7, with a possible D match to TRBD1 (6 bases). Germline CDR1 is LGHNA and CDR2 is YSLEER. Trimming stripped 3 bases from V and 7 bases from J, with 13 bases between. The CDR3 runs to 13 residues. The CDR3 coding sequence is TGCGCCAGCAGCCAGGGTGTAGGGGGTGAGCAGTACTTC. It is translated as CASSQGVGGEQYF.

This rearrangement joins TRBV19 to TRBJ2-6; possibly TRBD2 for D (6 bases). The germline CDR1 and CDR2 sequences are LNHDA and SQIVND (reference sequence). Trimming took 1 base from V and 4 from J, leaving 20 bases between them. The CDR3 contains 19 residues. CDR3 bases: TGTGCCAGTAGTATAGCTGGGTATCGGGAGTTCTCCGGGGCCAACGTCCTGACTTTC. Translated, it gives CASSIAGYREFSGANVLTF.

This clone was seen more than once but under ten times. CDR3 residues: CASSPGTGGSEQYF. CDR3 bases: TGTGCCAGCAGCCCCGGGACAGGGGGCTCCGAGCAGTACTTC. This chain connects TRBV6-1 to TRBJ2-7; 12 bases line up with TRBD1. J was trimmed by 6 bases and V by 6 bases; bases with no gene match: 6. This CDR3 is 14 amino acids long. CDR1 and CDR2 from the germline V gene are MNHNS and SASEGT.

The gene calls are TRBV7-2 and TRBJ2-1; 7 positions agree with TRBD2. Per germline, CDR1 SGHTA and CDR2 FQGNSA. J lost 2 bases, V lost 2 bases, and 3 bases had no gene match. The CDR3 spans 15 residues. The CDR3 DNA is TGTGCCAGCAGCTTACTAGCGGCCCCCTACAATGAGCAGTTCTTC. Amino acids: CASSLLAAPYNEQFF.

This chain connects TRBV5-1 to TRBJ2-5; 9 nucleotides agree with TRBD1. This CDR3 region has 15 residues. Trimming cost V 0 bases and J 4 bases; bases outside gene matches: 4. CDR1 is SGHRS and CDR2 is YFSETQ in the germline V gene. The CDR3 sequence: CASSLDRGLLETQYF. CDR3 sequence (DNA): TGCGCCAGCAGCTTGGACAGGGGGCTCTTAGAGACCCAGTACTTC. The full variable domain, its missing parts supplied by reference TRBV5-1 and TRBJ2-5, is KAGVTQTPRYLIKTRGQQVTLSCSPISGHRSVSWYQQTPGQGLQFLFEYFSETQRNKGNFPGRFSGRQFSNSRSEMNVSTLELGDSALYLCASSLDRGLLETQYFGPGTRLLVL.

As for this clone: One end of the junction is discordant with germline, which a read error may explain. The chain joins TRBV7-9 to TRBJ1-2; no reliable D call. Germline loops: CDR1 SEHNR, CDR2 FQNEAQ (reference sequence). This CDR3 spans 14 amino acids. CDR3 coding DNA: TGTTCCAGCTCAACCCAAACACATAACTATGGCTACACCTTC. Its translation is CSSSTQTHNYGYTF.

The V and J genes are TRBV6-5 and TRBJ1-2; D gene unclear. Germline V gene sequence: CDR1 MNHEY, CDR2 SVGAGI. Trimming cost V 7 bases and J 8 bases, with 23 bases left between them. This CDR3 is built from 15 residues. The CDR3 reads CASTPIVGSLGGYTF. The CDR3 DNA follows: TGTGCCAGCACCCCCATAGTGGGGAGTTTAGGGGGCTACACCTTC.

This clone was counted a few times. The chain links TRBV5-1 to TRBJ1-1; D is uncertain. This CDR3 contains 13 residues. Per germline, CDR1 SGHRS and CDR2 YFSETQ. The V end lost 2 bases, the J end lost 1 base, and 6 bases lay between the germline ends. Written as DNA, the CDR3 is TGCGCCAGCAGCTTACGACAGAACACTGAAGCTTTCTTT. Translating gives CASSLRQNTEAFF.

The chain is built from TRBV12-5 and TRBJ2-5; D possibly corresponds to TRBD2 (5 bases). Germline CDR1 LGHNT, CDR2 FRNRAP. Trimming removed 6 bases at V and 7 bases at J, with 15 bases between. The CDR3 length is 13 residues. The CDR3, as DNA: TGTGCTAGTGGACTCGGACTGACTTGGACCCAGTACTTC. This encodes CASGLGLTWTQYF. Supplemented by reference TRBV12-5 and TRBJ2-5, the full variable domain reads DARVTQTPRHKVTEMGQEVTMRCQPILGHNTVFWYRQTMMQGLELLAYFRNRAPLDDSGMPKDRFSAEMPDATLATLKIQPSEPRDSAVYFCASGLGLTWTQYFGPGTRLLVL.

This chain links TRBV9 with TRBJ2-1; 13 bases map to TRBD2. The CDR3 consists of 16 residues. Germline V lookup: CDR1 SGDLS, CDR2 YYNGEE. The ends lost 3 bases at V and 7 bases at J; junction bases unmatched: 7. Here the CDR3 reads CASSGSGTSGANEQFF. The CDR3 nucleotides read TGTGCCAGCAGCGGCTCCGGGACTAGCGGGGCAAATGAGCAGTTCTTC.